This TCR beta chain stems from a study of CD8 T cells in Susac syndrome. V was clipped by 1 base and J by 7 bases, with 13 bases between them. The length of the CDR3 is 14 residues. Germline V gene data show CDR1 as DFQATT and CDR2 as SNEGSKA (reference sequence). Random hexamers were used to reverse transcribe an amount of roughly 0.45 to 1 ug RNA. TCRdb itself ran the immunoSEQ multiplex PCR reads through MiXCR, one entry per CDR3 protein. This table holds roughly 75,000 distinct CDR3 sequences, 93% found once. The material sequenced was CD4+ T cells from PBMCs. The origin of this receptor is a human donor with Susac syndrome. The chain uses TRBV20-1 and TRBJ2-2; D may correspond to TRBD1 or TRBD2 (7 bases each). The CDR3 sequence: CSARVSGGVGELFF. The DNA of the CDR3 is TGCAGTGCTAGAGTTTCAGGGGGGGTCGGGGAGCTGTTTTTT.